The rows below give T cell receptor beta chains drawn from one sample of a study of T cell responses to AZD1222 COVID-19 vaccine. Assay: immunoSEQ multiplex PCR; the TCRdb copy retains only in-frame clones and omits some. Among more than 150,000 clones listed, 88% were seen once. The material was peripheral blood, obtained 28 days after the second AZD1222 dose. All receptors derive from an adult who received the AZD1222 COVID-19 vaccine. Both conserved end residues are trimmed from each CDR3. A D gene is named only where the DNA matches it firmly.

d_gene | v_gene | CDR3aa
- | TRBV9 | ASSGDYNEQF
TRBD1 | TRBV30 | AWSGQAKETQY
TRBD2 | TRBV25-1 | ASSEFGGSADTQY
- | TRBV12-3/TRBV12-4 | ASSSDRSYGYT
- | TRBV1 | TSSQEGLPFVCEQY
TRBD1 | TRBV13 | ASSLETGGYNEQF
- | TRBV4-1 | ASSQDRDTQY
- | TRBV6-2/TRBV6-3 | ASSGQPDSNQPQH
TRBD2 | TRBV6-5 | ASSSLTSGREETQY
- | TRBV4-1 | ASSPDSPWNTIY
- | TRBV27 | ASSQQVNGPQH
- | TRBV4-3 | ASSQSRAFVEKLF
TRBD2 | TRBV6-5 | ASSYSKVAGTWEQY
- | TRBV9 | ASSPQVLNEKLF
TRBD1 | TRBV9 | ASSRRGTGESTDTQY
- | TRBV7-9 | ASSPERGSTDTQY
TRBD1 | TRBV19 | ASSTLFAGGANYGYT
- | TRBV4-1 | ASYGTPNSPLH
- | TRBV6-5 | ASASAGSKTYEQY
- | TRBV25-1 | ASSTNFGYT
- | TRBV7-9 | ASSWSGTPSYEQY
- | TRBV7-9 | ASRHPQANYGYT